The T cell receptor (beta chain) described here comes from a study of cytomegalovirus exposure and HLA in healthy donors. 60 Vbeta and 13 Jbeta primers were used in PCR. Libraries were prepared by immunoSEQ multiplex PCR; TCRdb keeps only in-frame clonotypes and omits some of them. The data show roughly 120,000 clones, roughly 82% seen once. About this clone: The target antigen is unknown.

The study, taken as a whole, reports: Analysis performed later showed TCR beta chains linked to HLA being more clonally expanded than equally common others.

This CDR3 is 13 amino acids long. V was trimmed by 2 bases and J by 1 base, leaving 7 bases between them. Germline V gives CDR1 GTSNPN, CDR2 SVGIG (reference sequence). Sequencing was done on a sample of PBMCs. This receptor was identified in a man between 18 and 35 years old in good health and CMV-seropositive. The rearrangement links TRBV30 to TRBJ2-3, with TRBD2 as a possible D gene (5 bases). The CDR3 bases are TGTGCCTGGAGTCTGAGGGGCACAGATACGCAGTATTTT. Amino acid sequence: CAWSLRGTDTQYF.